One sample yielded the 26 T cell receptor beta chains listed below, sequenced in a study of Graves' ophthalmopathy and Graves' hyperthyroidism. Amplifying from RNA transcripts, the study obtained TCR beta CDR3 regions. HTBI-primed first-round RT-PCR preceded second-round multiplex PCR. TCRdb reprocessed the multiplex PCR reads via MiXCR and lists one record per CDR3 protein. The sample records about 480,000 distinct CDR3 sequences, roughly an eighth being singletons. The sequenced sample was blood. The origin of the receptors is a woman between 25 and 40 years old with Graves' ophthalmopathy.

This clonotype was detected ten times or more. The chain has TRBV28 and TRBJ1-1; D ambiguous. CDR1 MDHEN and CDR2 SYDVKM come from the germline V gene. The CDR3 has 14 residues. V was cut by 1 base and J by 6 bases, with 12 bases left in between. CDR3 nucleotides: TGTGCCAGCAGTTTATACACTGAACGGTCTGAAGCTTTCTTT. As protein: CASSLYTERSEAFF.

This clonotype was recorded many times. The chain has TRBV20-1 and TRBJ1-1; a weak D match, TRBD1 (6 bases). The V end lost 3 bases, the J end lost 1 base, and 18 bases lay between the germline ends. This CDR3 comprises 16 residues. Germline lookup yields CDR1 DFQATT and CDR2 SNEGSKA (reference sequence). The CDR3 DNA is TGCAGTGCTAGGCGACAGGTGACGCCTTCGAACACTGAAGCTTTCTTT. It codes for CSARRQVTPSNTEAFF.

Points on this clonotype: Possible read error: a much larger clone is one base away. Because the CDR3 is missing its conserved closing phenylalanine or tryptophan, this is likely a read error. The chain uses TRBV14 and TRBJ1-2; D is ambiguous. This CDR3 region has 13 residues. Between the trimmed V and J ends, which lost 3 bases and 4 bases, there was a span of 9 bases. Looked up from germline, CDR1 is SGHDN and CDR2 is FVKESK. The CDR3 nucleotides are TGTGCCAGCAGCCAGTGGGTTAGCTATGGCTACACCCTC. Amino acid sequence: CASSQWVSYGYTL.

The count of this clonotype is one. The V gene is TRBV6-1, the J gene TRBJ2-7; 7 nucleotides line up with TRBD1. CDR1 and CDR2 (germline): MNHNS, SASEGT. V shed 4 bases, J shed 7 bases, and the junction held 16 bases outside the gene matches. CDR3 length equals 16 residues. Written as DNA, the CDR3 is TGTGCCAGCAGTGGGACCGGGACAGCACGTTCGTGGGAGCAGTACTTC. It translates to CASSGTGTARSWEQYF.

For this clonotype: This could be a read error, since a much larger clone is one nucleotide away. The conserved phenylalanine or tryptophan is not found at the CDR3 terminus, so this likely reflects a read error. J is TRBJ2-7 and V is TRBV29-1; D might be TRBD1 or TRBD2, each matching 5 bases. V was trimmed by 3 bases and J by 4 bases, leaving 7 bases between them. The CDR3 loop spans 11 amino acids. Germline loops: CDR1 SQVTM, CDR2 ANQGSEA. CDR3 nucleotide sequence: TGCAGCGTTGATGGGGGTTACGAGCAGTACTTA. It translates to CSVDGGYEQYL.

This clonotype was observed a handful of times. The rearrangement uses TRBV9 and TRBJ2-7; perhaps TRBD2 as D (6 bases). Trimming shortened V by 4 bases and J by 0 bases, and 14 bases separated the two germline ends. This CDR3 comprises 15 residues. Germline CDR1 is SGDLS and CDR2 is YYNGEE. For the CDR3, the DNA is TGTGCCAGCAGCCCGGGACTGGGGGACTCCTACGAGCAGTACTTC. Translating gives CASSPGLGDSYEQYF. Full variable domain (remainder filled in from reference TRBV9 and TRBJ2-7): DSGVTQTPKHLITATGQRVTLRCSPRSGDLSVYWYQQSLDQGLQFLIQYYNGEERAKGNILERFSAQQFPDLHSELNLSSLELGDSALYFCASSPGLGDSYEQYFGPGTRLTVT.

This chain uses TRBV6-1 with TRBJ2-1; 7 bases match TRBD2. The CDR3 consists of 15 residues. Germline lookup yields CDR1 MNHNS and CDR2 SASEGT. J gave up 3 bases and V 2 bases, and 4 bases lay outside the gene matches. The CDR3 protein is CASSESAGDYNEQFF. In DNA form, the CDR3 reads TGTGCCAGCAGTGAATCCGCGGGAGACTACAATGAGCAGTTCTTC.

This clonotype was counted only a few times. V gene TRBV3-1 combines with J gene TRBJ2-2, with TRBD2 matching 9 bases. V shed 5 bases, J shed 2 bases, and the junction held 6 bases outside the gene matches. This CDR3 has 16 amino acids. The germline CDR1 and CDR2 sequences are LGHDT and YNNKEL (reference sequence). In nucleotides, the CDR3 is TGTGCCAGCAGCGAAAGGACTAGCGTTAACACCGGGGAGCTGTTTTTT. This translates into CASSERTSVNTGELFF.

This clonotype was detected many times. In DNA form, the CDR3 reads TGTGCCAGCAGTTTAGCGCTGACAGGGGGTGAAGCTTTCTTT. Translated: CASSLALTGGEAFF. The rearrangement links TRBV12-3 or TRBV12-4 to TRBJ1-1, with 9 positions matching TRBD1. The CDR3 totals 14 residues. J was trimmed by 7 bases and V by 0 bases; bases with no gene match: 3.

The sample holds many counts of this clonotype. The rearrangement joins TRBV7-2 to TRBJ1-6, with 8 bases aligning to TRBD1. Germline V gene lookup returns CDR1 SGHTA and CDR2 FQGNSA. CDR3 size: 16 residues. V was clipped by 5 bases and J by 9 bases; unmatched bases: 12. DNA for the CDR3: TGTGCCAGCAGCATAGGACAGGGAAGAGGGGTTTCACCCCTCCACTTT. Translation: CASSIGQGRGVSPLHF.

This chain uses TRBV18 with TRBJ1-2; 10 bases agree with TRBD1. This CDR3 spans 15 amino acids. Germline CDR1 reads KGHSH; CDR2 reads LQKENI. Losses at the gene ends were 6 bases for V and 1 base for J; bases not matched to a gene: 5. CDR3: CASSPGTGVNYGYTF. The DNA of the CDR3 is TGTGCCAGCTCGCCCGGGACAGGGGTTAACTATGGCTACACCTTC.

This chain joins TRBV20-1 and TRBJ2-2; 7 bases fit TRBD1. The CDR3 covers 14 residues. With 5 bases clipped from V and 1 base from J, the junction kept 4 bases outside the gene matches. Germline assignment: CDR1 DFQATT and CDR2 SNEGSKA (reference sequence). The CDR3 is CSADGTENTGELFF. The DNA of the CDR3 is TGCAGTGCTGACGGGACAGAGAACACCGGGGAGCTGTTTTTT.

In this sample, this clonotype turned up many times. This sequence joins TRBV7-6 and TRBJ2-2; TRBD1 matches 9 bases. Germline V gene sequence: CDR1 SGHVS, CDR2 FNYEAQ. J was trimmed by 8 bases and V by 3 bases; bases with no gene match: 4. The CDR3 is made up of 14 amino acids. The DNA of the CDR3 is TGTGCCAGCAGCTTGTCCGGGACAGGGGGGGAGCTGTTTTTT. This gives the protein CASSLSGTGGELFF.

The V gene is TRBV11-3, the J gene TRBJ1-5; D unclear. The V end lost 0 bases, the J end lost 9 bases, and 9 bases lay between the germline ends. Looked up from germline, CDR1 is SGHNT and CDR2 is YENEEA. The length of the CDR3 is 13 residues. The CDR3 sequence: CASSLDSEWPQHF. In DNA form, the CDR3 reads TGTGCCAGCAGCTTAGACTCGGAATGGCCCCAGCATTTT.

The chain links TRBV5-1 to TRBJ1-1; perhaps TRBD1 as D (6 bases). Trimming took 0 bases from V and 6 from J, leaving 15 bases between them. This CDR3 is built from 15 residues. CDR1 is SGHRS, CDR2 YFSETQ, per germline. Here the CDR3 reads CASSLAEGGSSEAFF. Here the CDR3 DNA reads TGCGCCAGCAGCTTGGCCGAGGGGGGAAGCTCTGAAGCTTTCTTT.

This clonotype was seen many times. The DNA of the CDR3 is TGTGCCAGCAGGAGTGCGGGTAACTATGGCTACACCTTC. Amino acid sequence: CASRSAGNYGYTF. The V call is TRBV6-5, the J call TRBJ1-2, with unresolved D. CDR1 and CDR2 (germline): MNHEY, SVGAGI. V lost 6 bases and J lost 1, with 9 bases in between. This CDR3 has 13 residues.

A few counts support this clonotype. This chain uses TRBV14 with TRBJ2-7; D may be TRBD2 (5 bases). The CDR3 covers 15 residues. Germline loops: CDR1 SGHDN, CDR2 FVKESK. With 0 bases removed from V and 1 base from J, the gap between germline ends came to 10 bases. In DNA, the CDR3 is TGTGCCAGCAGCCAAGAGGCGAGCGGATCCTACGAGCAGTACTTC. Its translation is CASSQEASGSYEQYF.

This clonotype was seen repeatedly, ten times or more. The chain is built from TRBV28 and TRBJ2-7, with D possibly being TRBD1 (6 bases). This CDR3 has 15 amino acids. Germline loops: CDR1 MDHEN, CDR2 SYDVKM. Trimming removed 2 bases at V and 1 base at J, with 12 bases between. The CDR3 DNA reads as TGTGCCAGCAGTTTAGGGGGCCTGGGGTCCTACGAGCAGTACTTC. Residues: CASSLGGLGSYEQYF.

The chain's CDR3 is CASSERGTGTGGGEQYF. CDR3 nucleotides: TGTGCCAGCAGTGAGAGGGGCACCGGGACAGGGGGCGGCGAGCAGTACTTC. The V gene is TRBV6-1, the J gene TRBJ2-7; the match to TRBD1 covers 12 bases. Per the germline V gene, CDR1 is MNHNS and CDR2 is SASEGT. The CDR3 is 17 amino acids. The V segment lost 3 bases and the J segment 6 bases; nucleotides outside the gene matches: 12.

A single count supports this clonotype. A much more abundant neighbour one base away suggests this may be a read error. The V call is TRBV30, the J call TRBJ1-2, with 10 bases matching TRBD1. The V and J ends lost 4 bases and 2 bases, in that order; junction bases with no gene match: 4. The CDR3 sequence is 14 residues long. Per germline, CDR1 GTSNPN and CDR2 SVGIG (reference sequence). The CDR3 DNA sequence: TGTGCCTGGAAATCGGACAGGGGGAACTATGGCTACACCTTC. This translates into CAWKSDRGNYGYTF. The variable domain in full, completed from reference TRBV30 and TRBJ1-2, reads SQTIHQWPATLVQPVGSPLSLECTVEGTSNPNLYWYRQAAGRGLQLLFYSVGIGQISSEVPQNLSASRPQDRQFILSSKKLLLSDSGFYLCAWKSDRGNYGYTFGSGTRLTVV.

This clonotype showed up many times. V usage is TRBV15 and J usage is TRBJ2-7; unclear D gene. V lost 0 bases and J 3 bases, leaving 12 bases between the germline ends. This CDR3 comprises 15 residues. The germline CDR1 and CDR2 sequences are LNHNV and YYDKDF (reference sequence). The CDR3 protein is CATSREGNPLYEQYF. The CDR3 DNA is TGTGCCACCAGCAGAGAGGGGAATCCTCTCTACGAGCAGTACTTC.

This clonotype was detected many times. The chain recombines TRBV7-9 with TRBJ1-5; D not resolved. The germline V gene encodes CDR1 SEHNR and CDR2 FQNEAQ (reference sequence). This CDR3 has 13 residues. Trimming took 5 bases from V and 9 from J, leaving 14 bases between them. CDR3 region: CASSPTPDGPQHF. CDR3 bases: TGTGCCAGCAGCCCAACCCCAGACGGGCCCCAGCATTTT. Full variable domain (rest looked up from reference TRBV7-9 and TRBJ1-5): DTGVSQNPRHKITKRGQNVTFRCDPISEHNRLYWYRQTLGQGPEFLTYFQNEAQLEKSRLLSDRFSAERPKGSFSTLEIQRTEQGDSAMYLCASSPTPDGPQHFGDGTRLSIL.

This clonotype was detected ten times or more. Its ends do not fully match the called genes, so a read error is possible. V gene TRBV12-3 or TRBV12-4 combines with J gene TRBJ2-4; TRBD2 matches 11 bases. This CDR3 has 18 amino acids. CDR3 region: CASSSLASGGLAKNIKYF. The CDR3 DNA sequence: TGTGCCAGCAGTTCGCTTGCTAGCGGGGGGTTAGCCAAAAACATTAAGTACTTC.

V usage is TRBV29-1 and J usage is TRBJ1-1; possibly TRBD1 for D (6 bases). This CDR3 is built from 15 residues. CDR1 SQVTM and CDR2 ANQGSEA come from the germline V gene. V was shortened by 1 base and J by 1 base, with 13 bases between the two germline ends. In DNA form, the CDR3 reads TGCAGCGTTGAAGGTTTACAGGGTAAGAACACTGAAGCTTTCTTT. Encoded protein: CSVEGLQGKNTEAFF.

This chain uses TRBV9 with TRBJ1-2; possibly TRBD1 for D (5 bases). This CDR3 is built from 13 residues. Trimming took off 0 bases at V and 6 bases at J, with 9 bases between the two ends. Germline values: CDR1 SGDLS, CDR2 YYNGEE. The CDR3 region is CASSVAPGNGYTF. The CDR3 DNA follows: TGTGCCAGCAGCGTAGCCCCAGGGAATGGCTACACCTTC.

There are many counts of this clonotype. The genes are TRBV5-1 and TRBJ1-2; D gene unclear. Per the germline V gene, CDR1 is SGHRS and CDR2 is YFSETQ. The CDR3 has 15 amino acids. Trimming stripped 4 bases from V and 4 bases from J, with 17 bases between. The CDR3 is CASSMTSQLGYGYTF. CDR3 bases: TGCGCCAGCAGCATGACATCCCAGTTAGGCTATGGCTACACCTTC.